This TCR beta chain was identified in a study of blood T cells in healthy people across ages. Study results and caveats: Older age coincided with a roughly linear decline in TCR beta diversity per million T cells. TCR beta diversity tracked closely with naive T cell percentage.

Whenever a sample was processed, at least 6.5 million PBMCs were isolated. The length of the CDR3 is 14 residues. From germline, CDR1 is MNHNS and CDR2 SASEGT. Alongside a J-beta primer mix, a sample-barcoded 5' primer served in a second PCR lasting roughly 6 to 11 cycles. TCRdb re-derived calls from the 5' RACE reads in MiXCR, one entry per CDR3 protein. The sample includes around 1,000,000 distinct CDR3 sequences, 20% to 25% of them seen just once. With respect to this clonotype: The antigen remains undetermined.

These data also featured in a second study, about T cells of mothers and their children.

The receptor was isolated from a girl aged 2-10 years in good health. The rearrangement joins TRBV6-1 to TRBJ2-5; 8 nucleotides agree with TRBD2. The J call may be wrong; the DNA end is better matched by TRBJ2-7. Sequencing was performed on blood. The CDR3: CASGIAGNSYEQYF. The CDR3 nucleotides read TGTGCCAGCGGCATAGCGGGGAATTCCTACGAGCAGTACTTC.